Listed below are T cell receptor beta chains from one sample, sequenced in a study of siplizumab effects on memory and regulatory T cells. The assay was immunoSEQ multiplex PCR, and TCRdb's table has in-frame clones only and misses some. In the table there are about 72,000 clones, less than 95% of which are singletons. The source material was CD8+ T cells sorted from blood. The origin of the receptors is a human donor in good health. Both conserved end residues are part of each CDR3. A D gene is named only where the DNA matches it firmly. Clone size is given for some rows only: seen once, a few or many times, or a class if the clone is expanded.

clone size,D gene,J gene,V gene,CDR3 DNA,CDR3 protein
.,TRBD1,TRBJ2-5,TRBV9,TGTGCCAGCAGCGCGGGACAGTCCCAAGAGACCCAGTACTTC,CASSAGQSQETQYF
.,.,TRBJ2-7,TRBV30,TGTGCCTGGAGGACGGGACGGACCTTCTCCTACGAGCAGTACTTC,CAWRTGRTFSYEQYF
.,TRBD1,TRBJ2-7,TRBV10-1,TGCGCCAGCAGTGAGTCGAGACAGGGGGGAGCCTACGAGCAGTACTTC,CASSESRQGGAYEQYF
.,.,TRBJ2-7,TRBV25-1,TGTGCCAGCATCTACCGACAGGGACTAAAGCCTTACGAGCAGTACTTC,CASIYRQGLKPYEQYF
.,.,TRBJ2-7,TRBV2,TGTGCCAGCAGTGACCCGGGACTGCGAACCTACGAGCAGTACTTC,CASSDPGLRTYEQYF
.,.,TRBJ1-5,TRBV4-2,TGTGCCAGCAGCCCCTTGGACGGAGGGGACTACAATCAGCCCCAGCATTTT,CASSPLDGGDYNQPQHF
.,.,TRBJ2-7,TRBV27,TGTGCCAGCAGTCCTTCGGGATATACCTCCTACGAGCAGTACTTC,CASSPSGYTSYEQYF
once,.,TRBJ2-4,TRBV28,TGTGCCAGCAGTTTATTCGCAGAGACGAGAAACATTCAGTACTTC,CASSLFAETRNIQYF
.,.,TRBJ2-2,TRBV6-4,TGTGCCAGCAGTGAAGGGAATAACGGGGAGCTGTTTTTT,CASSEGNNGELFF
once,.,TRBJ2-7,TRBV6-5,TGTGCCAGCAGTTACCCTGATATCGGGCAGTACTTC,CASSYPDIGQYF
.,.,TRBJ1-1,TRBV5-5,TGTGCCAGCAGCTTTGGGGTTTCGACTGAAGCTTTCTTT,CASSFGVSTEAFF
once,TRBD1,TRBJ2-7,TRBV19,TGTGCCAGTAGCACCGGGACAGGCCTGATCTACGAGCAGTACTTC,CASSTGTGLIYEQYF
.,.,TRBJ2-7,TRBV19,TGTGCCAGTAGTATAGGCAGGGGCCTTTACGAGCAGTACTTC,CASSIGRGLYEQYF
.,TRBD2,TRBJ2-1,TRBV14,TGTGCCAGCAGCCCGGGACTAGCCCTAACCTACAATGAGCAGTTCTTC,CASSPGLALTYNEQFF
.,.,TRBJ1-2,TRBV4-1,TGCGCCAGCAGCGGGTGCGCCTACCGAAAGACCTATGGCTACACCTTC,CASSGCAYRKTYGYTF
.,.,TRBJ2-7,TRBV2,TGTGCCAGCCGAAACACCGACAGCTACGAGCAGTACTTC,CASRNTDSYEQYF
.,.,TRBJ2-7,TRBV20-1,TGCAGTGCCATTGCGGGCGGGGAGCAGTACTTC,CSAIAGGEQYF
.,.,TRBJ2-5,TRBV5-8,TGTGCCAGCAGCTTGGCTCAAGGTCCACGACAAGAGACCCAGTACTTC,CASSLAQGPRQETQYF
.,.,TRBJ2-3,TRBV7-9,TGTGCCAGCAGAGGAGGCACAGATACGCAGTATTTT,CASRGGTDTQYF